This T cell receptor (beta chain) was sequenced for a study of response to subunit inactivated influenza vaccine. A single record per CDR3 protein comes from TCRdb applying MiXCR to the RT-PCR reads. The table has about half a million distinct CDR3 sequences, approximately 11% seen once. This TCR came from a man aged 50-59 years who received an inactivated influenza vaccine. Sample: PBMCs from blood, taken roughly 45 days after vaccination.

CDR3: CASSAEGIKNIQYF. CDR3 in DNA: TGTGCCAGCAGCGCAGAGGGTATCAAAAACATTCAGTACTTC. This rearrangement joins TRBV7-8 to TRBJ2-4; perhaps TRBD2 as D (5 bases). Trimming shortened V by 5 bases and J by 3 bases, and 11 bases separated the two germline ends. This CDR3 is built from 14 residues. Germline CDR1 reads SGHVS; CDR2 reads FQNEAQ.